This paragraph reports one TCR beta chain. This record comes from a study of blood T cell repertoires in COVID-19. On the study more broadly: Samples taken during acute and convalescent COVID-19 were collected in the United States, Italy and Spain. The cDNA or gDNA used as material had been derived from T cells, B-cell-depleted T cells, or PBMCs.

Unmatched junction bases numbered 6, after V lost 5 bases and J lost 3 bases. The CDR3 length is 14 residues. CDR1 and CDR2 (germline): MNHEY, SMNVEV (reference sequence). In the original processing: Estimation of nucleated cell counts relied on the amplification of reference gene primers. TCRdb's copy holds only in-frame clones and misses some; the assay was immunoSEQ multiplex PCR. V, J and clone size reflect that table, while D and trimming were determined from the DNA. This table has roughly 200,000 clones, 89% appearing once. The study assigned cohorts using participant-reported clinical history.

Sequenced input: PBMCs or T cells enriched from blood (not recorded which). The clonotype originates from a woman aged 40 to 55 with acute COVID-19. V gene TRBV27 combines with J gene TRBJ2-7; 8 nucleotides line up with TRBD2. CDR3 sequence (DNA): TGTGCCAGCAGTGTTAGCGGGGTGAACTACGAGCAGTACTTC. Translating it yields CASSVSGVNYEQYF.